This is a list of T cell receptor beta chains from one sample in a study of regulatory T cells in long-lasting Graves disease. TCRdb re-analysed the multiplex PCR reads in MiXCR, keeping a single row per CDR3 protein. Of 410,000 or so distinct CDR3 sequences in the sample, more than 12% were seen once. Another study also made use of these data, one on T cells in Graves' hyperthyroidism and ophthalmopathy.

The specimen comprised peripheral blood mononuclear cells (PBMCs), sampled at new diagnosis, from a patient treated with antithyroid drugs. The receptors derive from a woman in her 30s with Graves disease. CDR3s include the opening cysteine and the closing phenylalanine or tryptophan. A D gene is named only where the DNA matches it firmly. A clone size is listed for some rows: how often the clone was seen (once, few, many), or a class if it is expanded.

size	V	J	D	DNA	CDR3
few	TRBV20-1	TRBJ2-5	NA	TGCAGTGCTAGTGCTGGGATTCTAGCAGAGACCCAGTACTTC	CSASAGILAETQYF
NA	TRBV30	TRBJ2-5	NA	TGTGCCTGGAGTAGGAGGAGGGGAGAGACCCAGTACTTC	CAWSRRRGETQYF
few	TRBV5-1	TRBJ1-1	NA	TGCGCCAGCAGCTTGGGGGGGGCGGCGGTGGGCACTGAAGCTTTCTTT	CASSLGGAAVGTEAFF
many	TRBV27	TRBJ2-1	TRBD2	TGTGCCAGCAGTTTAGGCCTAGCGGGAGTAGGGGAGCAGTTCTTC	CASSLGLAGVGEQFF
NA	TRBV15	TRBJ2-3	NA	TGTGCCACCAGCAGAGATCCCGCCGGGTCAACCGTTAGCACAGATACGCAGTATTTT	CATSRDPAGSTVSTDTQYF
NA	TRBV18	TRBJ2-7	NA	TGTGCCAGCTCACCAGTCGGGAACGACCCATCCTACGAGCAGTACTTC	CASSPVGNDPSYEQYF
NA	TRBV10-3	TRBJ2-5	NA	TGTGCCAATGATGGGGAGACCCAGTACTTC	CANDGETQYF
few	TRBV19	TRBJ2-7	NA	TGTGCCAGTAGTATTCACACCTCGGCGTCCGAGCAGTACTTC	CASSIHTSASEQYF
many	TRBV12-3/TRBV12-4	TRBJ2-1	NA	TGTGCCAGCTCTCGGGGTAGCGGCCTATACAATGAGCAGTTCTTC	CASSRGSGLYNEQFF
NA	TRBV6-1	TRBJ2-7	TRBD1	TGTGCCAGCAGTACAGGGGTTGTCTCCTACGAGCAGTACTTC	CASSTGVVSYEQYF
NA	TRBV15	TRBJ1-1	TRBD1	TGTGCCACCAGCAGAGCTCGGGACAGGGGCACTGAAGCTTTCTTT	CATSRARDRGTEAFF
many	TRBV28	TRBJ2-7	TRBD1	TGTGCCAGCGGGGACAGGCCCTACGAGCAGTACTTC	CASGDRPYEQYF
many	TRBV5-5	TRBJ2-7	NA	TGTGCCAGCAGCTTATGGGCTAGATGGAGTACGTACGAGCAGTACTTC	CASSLWARWSTYEQYF
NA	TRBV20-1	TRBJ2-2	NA	TGCAGTGCCCCAGACAGTCATAGCACCGGGGAGCTGTTTTTT	CSAPDSHSTGELFF
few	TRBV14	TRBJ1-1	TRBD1	TGTGCCAGCAGCCTCCTGGGGACAGGGAACACTGAAGCTTTCTTT	CASSLLGTGNTEAFF
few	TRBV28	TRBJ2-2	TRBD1	TGTGCCAGCAGTTTCTTCTCCAGGGACAGGGGGACCACCGGGGAGCTGTTTTTT	CASSFFSRDRGTTGELFF
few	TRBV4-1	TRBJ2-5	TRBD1	TGCGCCAGCAGCCACAAGCTGGGAGGGACAGGGAAGGCCCTGAAAGGAGAGACCCAGTACTTC	CASSHKLGGTGKALKGETQYF
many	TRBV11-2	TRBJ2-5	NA	TGTGCCAGCAGCTTACAGACAGGCGACCAAGAGACCCAGTACTTC	CASSLQTGDQETQYF
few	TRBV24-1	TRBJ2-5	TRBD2	TGTGCCACCAGTGAAGGCCTAGCGGGAGCGGAGACCCAGTACTTC	CATSEGLAGAETQYF
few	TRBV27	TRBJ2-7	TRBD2	TGTGCCAGCAGCCAAAATAGCGGGATGAGCTCCTACGAGCAGTACTTC	CASSQNSGMSSYEQYF
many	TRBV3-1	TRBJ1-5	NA	TGTGCCAGCAGCCAAAGAGGGGCGAATCAGCCCCAGCATTTT	CASSQRGANQPQHF
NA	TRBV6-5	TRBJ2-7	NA	TGTGCCAGCAGTTATGCCGGGCGAGGGAACGAGCAGTACTTC	CASSYAGRGNEQYF
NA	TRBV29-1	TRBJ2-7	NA	TGCAGCGTCGGGATATTCTACGAGCAGTACTTC	CSVGIFYEQYF
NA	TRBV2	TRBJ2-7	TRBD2	TGTGCCAGCAGTACTAGCGGGTACTCCTACGAGCAGTACTTC	CASSTSGYSYEQYF
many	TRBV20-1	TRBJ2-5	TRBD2	TGCAGTGAGCGACTAGCGGGAGGTTGGGAGACCCAGTACTTC	CSERLAGGWETQYF
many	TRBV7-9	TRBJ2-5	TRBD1	TGTGCCAGCAGCTGGTCGGACAGGCCCCCCCAGTACTTC	CASSWSDRPPQYF
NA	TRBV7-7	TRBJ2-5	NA	TGTGCCAGCAGCCCCGGGGTTGGCAGGGCACTGACCCAGTACTTC	CASSPGVGRALTQYF
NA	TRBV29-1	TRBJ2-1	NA	TGCAGCGTTGAAGCCAGGGGTGAATATAAACTGTTCTTC	CSVEARGEYKLFF
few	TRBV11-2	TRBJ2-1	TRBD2	TGTGCCAGCAGCTTAGACGGTGGGGGGGGGCAGTTCTTC	CASSLDGGGGQFF
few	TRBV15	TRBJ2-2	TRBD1	TGTGCCACCAGCAGAACACGGGACAGGGGCACCGGGGAGCTGTTTTTT	CATSRTRDRGTGELFF
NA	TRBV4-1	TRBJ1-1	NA	TGCACCAGCAGCCAAGCGGGTTTAGGGGGGGGGACTGAAGCTTTCTTT	CTSSQAGLGGGTEAFF
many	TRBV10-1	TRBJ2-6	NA	TGTGCCAGCAGTCCGGGGAGCTCTGGGGCCAACGTCCTGACTTTC	CASSPGSSGANVLTF
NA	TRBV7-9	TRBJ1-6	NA	TGTGCCAGCAGCTTAGACGGGGGAAATTCACCCCTCCACTTT	CASSLDGGNSPLHF
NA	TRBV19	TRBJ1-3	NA	TGTGCCAGTAGTGCGGAACCCGGAAACACCATATATTTT	CASSAEPGNTIYF
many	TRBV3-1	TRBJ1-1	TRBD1	TGTGCCAGCAGCCAAGCCCGGACAGGGGGCGACACTGAAGCTTTCTTT	CASSQARTGGDTEAFF
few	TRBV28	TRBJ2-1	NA	TGTGCCAGCAGTGGGAAGGGAGAGCAGTTCTTC	CASSGKGEQFF
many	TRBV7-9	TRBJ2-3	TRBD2	TGTGCCAGCAGCCTTAGCGGGAGTTTTATCGGGAACACAGATACGCAGTATTTT	CASSLSGSFIGNTDTQYF
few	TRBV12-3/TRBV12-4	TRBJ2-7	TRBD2	TGTGCCAGCAGTTACGATAAATGGGGGACTAGCGCCTACGAGCAGTACTTC	CASSYDKWGTSAYEQYF
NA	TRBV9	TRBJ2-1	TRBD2	TGTGCCAGCAGCGTAGGGGGGACTACCCTCTACAATGAGCAGTTCTTC	CASSVGGTTLYNEQFF
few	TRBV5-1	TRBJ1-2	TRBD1	TGCGCCAGCAGCCCAGGGCCAGACAGGGGCTATGGCTACACCTTC	CASSPGPDRGYGYTF
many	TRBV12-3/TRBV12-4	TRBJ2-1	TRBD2	TGTGCCAGCAGGCCCGAGGGGAGGGCGCCGGATAATGAGCAGTTCTTC	CASRPEGRAPDNEQFF
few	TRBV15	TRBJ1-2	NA	TGTGCCACCAGCAGAGCGGGGGATGGCTACACCTTC	CATSRAGDGYTF
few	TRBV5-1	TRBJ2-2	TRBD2	TGCGCCAGCAGCCAGAGGACTAGCGGGAGTGCCGGGGAGCTGTTTTTT	CASSQRTSGSAGELFF
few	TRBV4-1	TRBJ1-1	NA	TGCGCCAGCAGCCAAGATCATCGGGGGATTGAAGCTTTCTTT	CASSQDHRGIEAFF
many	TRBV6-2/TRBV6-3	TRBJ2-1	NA	TGTGCCAGCAGTGAAGCCAGGGCAAGGGTCGGTGAGCAGTTCTTC	CASSEARARVGEQFF
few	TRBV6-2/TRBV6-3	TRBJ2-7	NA	TGTGCCAGCTTACCCGTCTGCTCGAAGACCTACGAGCAGTACTTC	CASLPVCSKTYEQYF
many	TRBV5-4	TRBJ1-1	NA	TGTGCCAGCAGCCTAGGAGGGGGGAAGAACACTGAAGCTTTCTTT	CASSLGGGKNTEAFF
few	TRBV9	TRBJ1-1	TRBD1	TGTGCCAGCAGCGTTGGGACAGGGAGGACTGAAGCTTTCTTT	CASSVGTGRTEAFF
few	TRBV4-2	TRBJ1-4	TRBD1	TGTGCCAGCAGCCAGTACAGGGGTGTTAATGAAAAACTGTTTTTT	CASSQYRGVNEKLFF
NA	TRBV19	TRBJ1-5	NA	TGTGCCACACAAGATGGGATTCAGGGTAGCAATCAGCCCCAGCATTTT	CATQDGIQGSNQPQHF
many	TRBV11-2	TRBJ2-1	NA	TGTGCCAGCAGCCCGGACAATGAGCAGTTCTTC	CASSPDNEQFF
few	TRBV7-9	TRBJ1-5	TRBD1	TGTGCCAGCAGCCCCGGGACAGGGTCCTTGTTTGATAGCAATCAGCCCCAGCATTTT	CASSPGTGSLFDSNQPQHF
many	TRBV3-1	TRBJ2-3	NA	TGTGCCAGCAGTCGGAGCGTGGATACGCAGTATTTT	CASSRSVDTQYF